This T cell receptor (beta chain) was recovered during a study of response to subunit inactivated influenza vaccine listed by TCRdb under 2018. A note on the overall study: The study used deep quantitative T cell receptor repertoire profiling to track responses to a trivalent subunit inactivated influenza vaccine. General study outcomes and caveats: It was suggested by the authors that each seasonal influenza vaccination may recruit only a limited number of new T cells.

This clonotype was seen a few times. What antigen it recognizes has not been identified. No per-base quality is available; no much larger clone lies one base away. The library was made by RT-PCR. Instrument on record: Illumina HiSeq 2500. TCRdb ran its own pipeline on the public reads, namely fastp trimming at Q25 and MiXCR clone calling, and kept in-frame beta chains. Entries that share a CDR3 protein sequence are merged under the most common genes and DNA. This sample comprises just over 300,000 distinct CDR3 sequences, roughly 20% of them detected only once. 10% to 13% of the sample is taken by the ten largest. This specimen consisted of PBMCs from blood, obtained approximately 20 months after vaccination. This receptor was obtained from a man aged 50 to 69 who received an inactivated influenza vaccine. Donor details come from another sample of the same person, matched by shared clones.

The CDR3 protein sequence reads: CSAWEDSRTDTQYF. The DNA sequence is TGCAGTGCCTGGGAGGACTCCCGCACAGATACGCAGTATTTT. The chain uses TRBV20-1 and TRBJ2-3; possibly the D gene is TRBD2, per 6 matching bases. The CDR3 measures 14 amino acids from cysteine to phenylalanine. The DNA shown is the 42-base CDR3, in frame from base 1. The germline V gene (reference sequence) specifies DFQATT as CDR1 and SNEGSKA as CDR2. V is cut by 6 bases and J by 1 base, and the space between the germline ends is 14 bases.